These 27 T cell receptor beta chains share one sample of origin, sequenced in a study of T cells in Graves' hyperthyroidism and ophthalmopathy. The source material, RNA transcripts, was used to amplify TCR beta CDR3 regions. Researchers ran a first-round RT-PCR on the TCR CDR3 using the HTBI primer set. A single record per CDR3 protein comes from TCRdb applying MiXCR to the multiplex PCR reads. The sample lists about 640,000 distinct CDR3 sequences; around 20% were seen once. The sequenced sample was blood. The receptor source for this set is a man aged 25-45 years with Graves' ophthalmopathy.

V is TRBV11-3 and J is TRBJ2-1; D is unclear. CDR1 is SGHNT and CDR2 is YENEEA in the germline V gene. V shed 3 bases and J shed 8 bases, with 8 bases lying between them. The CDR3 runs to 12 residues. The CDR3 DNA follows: TGTGCCAGCAGCTTGGTAACTCATGAGCAGTTCTTC. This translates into CASSLVTHEQFF.

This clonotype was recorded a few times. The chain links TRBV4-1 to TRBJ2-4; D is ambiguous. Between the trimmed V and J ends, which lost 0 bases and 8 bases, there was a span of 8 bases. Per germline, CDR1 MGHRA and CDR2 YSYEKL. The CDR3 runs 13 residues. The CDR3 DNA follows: TGCGCCAGCAGCCAAGATTCTGGGTACATTCAGTACTTC. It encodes CASSQDSGYIQYF.

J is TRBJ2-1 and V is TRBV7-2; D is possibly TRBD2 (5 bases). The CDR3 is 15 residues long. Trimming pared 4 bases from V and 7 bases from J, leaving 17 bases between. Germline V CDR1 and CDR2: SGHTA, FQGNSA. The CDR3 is CASSSGPWTGNEQFF. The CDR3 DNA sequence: TGTGCCAGCAGCTCCGGGCCCTGGACGGGAAATGAGCAGTTCTTC.

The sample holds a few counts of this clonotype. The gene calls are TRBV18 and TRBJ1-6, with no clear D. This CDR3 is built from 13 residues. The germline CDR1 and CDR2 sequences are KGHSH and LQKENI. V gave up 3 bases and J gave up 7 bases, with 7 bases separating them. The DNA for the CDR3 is TGTGCCAGCTCACCGACGGAAAATTCACCCCTCCACTTT. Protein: CASSPTENSPLHF. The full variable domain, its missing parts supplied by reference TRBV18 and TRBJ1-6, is NAGVMQNPRHLVRRRGQEARLRCSPMKGHSHVYWYRQLPEEGLKFMVYLQKENIIDESGMPKERFSAEFPKEGPSILRIQQVVRGDSAAYFCASSPTENSPLHFGNGTRLTVT.

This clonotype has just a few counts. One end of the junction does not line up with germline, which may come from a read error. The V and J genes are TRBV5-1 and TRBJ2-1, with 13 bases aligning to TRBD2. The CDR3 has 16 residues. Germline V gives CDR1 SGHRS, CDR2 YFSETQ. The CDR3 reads CASSWRTSGRYNEQFF. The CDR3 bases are TGTGCCAGCAGCTGGAGGACTAGCGGGAGATACAATGAGCAGTTCTTC.

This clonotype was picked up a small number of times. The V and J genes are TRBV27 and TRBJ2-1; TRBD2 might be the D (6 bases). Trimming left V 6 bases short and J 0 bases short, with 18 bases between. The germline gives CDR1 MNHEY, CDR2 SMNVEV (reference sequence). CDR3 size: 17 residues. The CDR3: CASSPGLAIRSYNEQFF. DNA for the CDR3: TGTGCCAGCAGCCCGGGGCTAGCGATCCGCTCCTACAATGAGCAGTTCTTC.

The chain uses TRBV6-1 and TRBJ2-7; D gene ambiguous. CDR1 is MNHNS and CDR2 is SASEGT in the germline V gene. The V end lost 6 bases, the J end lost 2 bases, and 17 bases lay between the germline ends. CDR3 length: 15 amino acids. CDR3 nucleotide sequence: TGTGCCAGCAGAAACGTCAGGTTTTACCCCTACGAGCAGTACTTC. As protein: CASRNVRFYPYEQYF.

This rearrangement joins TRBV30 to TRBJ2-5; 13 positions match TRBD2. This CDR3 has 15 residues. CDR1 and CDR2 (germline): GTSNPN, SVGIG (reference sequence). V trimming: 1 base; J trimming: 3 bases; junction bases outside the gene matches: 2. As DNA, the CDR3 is TGTGCCTGGAGTGGGGGACTAGCGGGGAAAGAGACCCAGTACTTC. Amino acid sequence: CAWSGGLAGKETQYF.

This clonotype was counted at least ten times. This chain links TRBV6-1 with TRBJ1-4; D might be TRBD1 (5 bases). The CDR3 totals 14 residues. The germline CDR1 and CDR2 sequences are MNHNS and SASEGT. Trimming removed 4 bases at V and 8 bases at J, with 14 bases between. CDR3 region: CASSAGQGREKLFF. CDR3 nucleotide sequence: TGTGCCAGCAGTGCCGGGCAGGGCAGGGAAAAACTGTTTTTT.

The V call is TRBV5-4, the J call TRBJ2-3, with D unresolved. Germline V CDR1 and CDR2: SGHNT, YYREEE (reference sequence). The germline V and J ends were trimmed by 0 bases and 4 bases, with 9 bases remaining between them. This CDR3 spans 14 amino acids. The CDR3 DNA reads TGTGCCAGCAGCTTGGACTCGATTCCAGATACGCAGTATTTT. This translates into CASSLDSIPDTQYF.

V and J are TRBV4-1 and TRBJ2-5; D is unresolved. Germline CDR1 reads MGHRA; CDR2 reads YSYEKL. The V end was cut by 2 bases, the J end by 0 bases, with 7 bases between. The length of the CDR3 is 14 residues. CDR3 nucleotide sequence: TGCGCCAGCAGCCAAATGGAGTACCAAGAGACCCAGTACTTC. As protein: CASSQMEYQETQYF.

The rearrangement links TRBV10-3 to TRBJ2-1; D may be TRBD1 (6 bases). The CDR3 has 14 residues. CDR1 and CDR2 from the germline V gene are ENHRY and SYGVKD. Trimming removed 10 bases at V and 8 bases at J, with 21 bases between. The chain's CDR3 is CATQWAGATDEQFF. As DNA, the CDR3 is TGTGCCACACAATGGGCAGGGGCCACCGATGAGCAGTTCTTC.

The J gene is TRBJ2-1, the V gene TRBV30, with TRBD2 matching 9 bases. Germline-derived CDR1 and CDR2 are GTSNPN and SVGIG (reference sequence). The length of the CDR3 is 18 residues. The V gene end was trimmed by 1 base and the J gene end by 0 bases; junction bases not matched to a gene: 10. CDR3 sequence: CAWSGGSGTSISYNEQFF. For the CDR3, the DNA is TGTGCCTGGAGTGGGGGGTCCGGGACTAGCATCTCCTACAATGAGCAGTTCTTC.

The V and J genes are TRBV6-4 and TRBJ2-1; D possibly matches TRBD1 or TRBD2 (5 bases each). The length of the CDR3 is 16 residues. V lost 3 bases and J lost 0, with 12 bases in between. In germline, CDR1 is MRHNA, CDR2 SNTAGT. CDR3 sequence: CASSDDGASSYNEQFF. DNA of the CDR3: TGTGCCAGCAGTGATGACGGGGCCAGCTCCTACAATGAGCAGTTCTTC.

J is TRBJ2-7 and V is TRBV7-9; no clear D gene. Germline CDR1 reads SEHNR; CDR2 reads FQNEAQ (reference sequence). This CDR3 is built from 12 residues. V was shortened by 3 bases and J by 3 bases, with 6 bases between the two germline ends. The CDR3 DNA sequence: TGTGCCAGCAGCTTGGCAATCTACGAGCAGTACTTC. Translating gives CASSLAIYEQYF. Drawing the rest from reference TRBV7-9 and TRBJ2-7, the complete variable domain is DTGVSQNPRHKITKRGQNVTFRCDPISEHNRLYWYRQTLGQGPEFLTYFQNEAQLEKSRLLSDRFSAERPKGSFSTLEIQRTEQGDSAMYLCASSLAIYEQYFGPGTRLTVT.

The CDR3 region is CASSISPDGYTF. CDR3 DNA sequence: TGTGCCAGTAGTATTTCCCCCGATGGCTACACCTTC. This sequence joins TRBV19 and TRBJ1-2; D is uncertain. V was pared by 3 bases and J by 6 bases, with 8 bases between. The CDR3 consists of 12 residues. Germline lookup yields CDR1 LNHDA and CDR2 SQIVND (reference sequence).

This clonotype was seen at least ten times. The CDR3 loop reads CASRREDEQYF. The DNA of the CDR3 is TGTGCCAGCCGGCGGGAGGACGAGCAGTACTTC. The chain employs TRBV28 and TRBJ2-7; 8 positions agree with TRBD2. This CDR3 spans 11 amino acids. The germline gives CDR1 MDHEN, CDR2 SYDVKM. V dropped 8 bases and J dropped 5; count of bases not matched to a gene: 2.

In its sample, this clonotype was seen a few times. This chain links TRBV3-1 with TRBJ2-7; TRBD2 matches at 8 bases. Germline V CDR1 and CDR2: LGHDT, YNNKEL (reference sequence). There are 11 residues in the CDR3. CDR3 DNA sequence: TGTGCAGCCGGGAGGGCCTACGAGCAGTACTTC. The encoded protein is CAAGRAYEQYF.

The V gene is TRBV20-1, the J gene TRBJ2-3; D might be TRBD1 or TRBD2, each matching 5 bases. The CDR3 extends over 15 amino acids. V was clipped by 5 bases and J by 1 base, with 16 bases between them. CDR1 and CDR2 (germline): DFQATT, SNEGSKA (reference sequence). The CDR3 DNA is TGCAGTGCTTCGGGGCCTGACCCTGGCACAGATACGCAGTATTTT. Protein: CSASGPDPGTDTQYF.

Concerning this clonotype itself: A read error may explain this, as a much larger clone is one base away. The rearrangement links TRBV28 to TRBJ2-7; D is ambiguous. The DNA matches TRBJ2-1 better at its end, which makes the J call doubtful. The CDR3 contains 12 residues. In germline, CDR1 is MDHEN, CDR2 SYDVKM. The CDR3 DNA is TGTGCCAGCTGCTCGCGCTCCTACGAGCAGTTCTTC. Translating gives CASCSRSYEQFF.

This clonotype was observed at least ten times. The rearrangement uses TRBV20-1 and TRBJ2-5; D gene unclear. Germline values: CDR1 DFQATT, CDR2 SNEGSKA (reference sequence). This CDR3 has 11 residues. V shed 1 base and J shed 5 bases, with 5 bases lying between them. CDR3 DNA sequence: TGCAGTGCTAGAGGACTGGAGACCCAGTACTTC. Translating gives CSARGLETQYF.

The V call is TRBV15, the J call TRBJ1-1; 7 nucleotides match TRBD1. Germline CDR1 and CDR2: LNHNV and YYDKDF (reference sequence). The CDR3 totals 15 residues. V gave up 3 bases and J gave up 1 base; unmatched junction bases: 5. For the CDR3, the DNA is TGTGCCACCAGCAGGAACAGGGGATGGAACACTGAAGCTTTCTTT. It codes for CATSRNRGWNTEAFF. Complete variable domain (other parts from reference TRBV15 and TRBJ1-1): DAMVIQNPRYQVTQFGKPVTLSCSQTLNHNVMYWYQQKSSQAPKLLFHYYDKDFNNEADTPDNFQSRRPNTSFCFLDIRSPGLGDTAMYLCATSRNRGWNTEAFFGQGTRLTVV.

Here the CDR3 DNA reads TGCGCCAGCAGCCAAGAATCGAGCGGGAGGGTTCTGGAGCAGTACTTC. This encodes CASSQESSGRVLEQYF. This rearrangement joins TRBV4-1 to TRBJ2-7; 10 bases fit TRBD2. The CDR3 has 16 amino acids. CDR1 and CDR2 from the germline V gene are MGHRA and YSYEKL. V dropped 0 bases and J dropped 7; count of bases not matched to a gene: 9.

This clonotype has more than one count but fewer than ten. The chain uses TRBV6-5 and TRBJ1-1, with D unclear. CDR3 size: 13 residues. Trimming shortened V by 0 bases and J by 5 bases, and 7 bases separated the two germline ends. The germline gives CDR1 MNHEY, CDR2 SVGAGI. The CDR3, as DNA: TGTGCCAGCAGTTACTCGAGGTTGACTGAAGCTTTCTTT. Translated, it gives CASSYSRLTEAFF.

Here the CDR3 reads CASSQTVSETQYF. DNA of the CDR3: TGCGCCAGCAGCCAAACCGTCTCGGAGACCCAGTACTTC. V is TRBV4-3 and J is TRBJ2-5; D is uncertain. V was pared by 2 bases and J by 5 bases, with 9 bases between. The CDR3 is 13 residues long. Germline CDR1 is LGHNA and CDR2 is YSLEER.

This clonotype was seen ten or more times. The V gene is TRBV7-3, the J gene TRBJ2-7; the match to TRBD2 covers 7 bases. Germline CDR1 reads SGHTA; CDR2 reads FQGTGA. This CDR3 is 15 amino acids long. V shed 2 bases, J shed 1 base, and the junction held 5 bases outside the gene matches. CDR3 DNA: TGTGCCAGCAGCTTAGGAGCGGGGCCATCCTACGAGCAGTACTTC. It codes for CASSLGAGPSYEQYF.

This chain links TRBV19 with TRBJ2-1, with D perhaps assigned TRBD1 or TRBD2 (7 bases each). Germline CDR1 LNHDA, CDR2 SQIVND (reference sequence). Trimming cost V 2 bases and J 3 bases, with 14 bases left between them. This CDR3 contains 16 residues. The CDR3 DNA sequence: TGTGCCAGTAGTATATCCAGGGGGGGGTTCTACAATGAGCAGTTCTTC. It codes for CASSISRGGFYNEQFF. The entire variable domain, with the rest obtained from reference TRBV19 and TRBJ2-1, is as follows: DGGITQSPKYLFRKEGQNVTLSCEQNLNHDAMYWYRQDPGQGLRLIYYSQIVNDFQKGDIAEGYSVSREKKESFPLTVTSAQKNPTAFYLCASSISRGGFYNEQFFGPGTRLTVL.